One and the same sample provided the 8 T cell receptor beta chains below, sequenced in a study of persistence of HIV-infected CD4 T cells. Sequencing used immunoSEQ version 4 in survey mode. The data were produced by immunoSEQ multiplex PCR, yet TCRdb's version contains in-frame clones alone and is incomplete. Of over 15,000 clones in the sample, about 62% are singletons; the top ten hold under 2.5%. Their antigens remain unidentified. An overlapping HIV-1 Gag peptide pool stimulated these cells at 0.95 to 1 ug/peptide/mL. Responding CD4+ T cells were sorted by upregulation of both CD40 ligand and CD69. Source: CD4+ T cells sorted from PBMCs after approximately 20-hour stimulation, taken from a patient who received antiretroviral therapy. Every receptor here comes from an adult woman with HIV who was CMV-seropositive.

This clone rates as medium-sized. The V call is TRBV3-1 (or the pseudogene TRBV3-2), the J call TRBJ1-6, with a possible D match to TRBD1 (5 bases). V lost 1 base and J 6 bases, leaving 10 bases between the germline ends. This CDR3 spans 15 amino acids. The germline V gene has CDR1 LGHDT and CDR2 YNNKEL (reference sequence). The CDR3 is CASSQGDRINSPLHF. CDR3 bases: TGTGCCAGCAGCCAAGGGGACCGGATTAATTCACCCCTCCACTTT.

This clone has only a few counts. V gene TRBV6-5 combines with J gene TRBJ2-5; 9 bases are a match to TRBD2. The germline gives CDR1 MNHEY, CDR2 SVGAGI. CDR3 length equals 15 residues. Trimming at V came to 6 bases and at J to 1 base, leaving 6 bases not matched to a gene. The CDR3 here is CASRNSGGRQETQYF. CDR3 DNA: TGTGCCAGCAGAAATAGCGGGGGCCGCCAAGAGACCCAGTACTTC.

The chain uses TRBV7-2 and TRBJ1-4; 7 nucleotides align to TRBD1. V trimming: 4 bases; J trimming: 5 bases; junction bases outside the gene matches: 7. CDR3 length equals 15 residues. CDR1 is SGHTA and CDR2 is FQGNSA in the germline V gene. The CDR3 is CASSSRPGQNEKLFF. The CDR3 nucleotides are TGTGCCAGCAGCTCCAGACCGGGACAGAATGAAAAACTGTTTTTT.

V is TRBV6-5 and J is TRBJ2-7; tentatively, D is TRBD1 (6 bases). CDR1 and CDR2 from the germline V gene are MNHEY and SVGAGI. The CDR3 spans 14 residues. V lost 6 bases to trimming and J lost 2 bases, with 14 bases between them. CDR3 amino acids: CASRQGQLAYEQYF. CDR3 DNA: TGTGCCAGCAGACAGGGCCAACTGGCCTACGAGCAGTACTTC.

CDR3 in amino acids: CASSTIYGEQFF. The CDR3 DNA follows: TGTGCCAGCAGTACTATATACGGGGAGCAGTTCTTC. The genes are TRBV12-3 or TRBV12-4 and TRBJ2-1; no clear D gene. The CDR3 spans 12 residues. Trimming removed 5 bases at V and 10 bases at J, with 12 bases between.

Judged by abundance, this clone is medium-sized (0.01 to 0.1%). This rearrangement joins TRBV19 to TRBJ2-2, with D unresolved. V lost 9 bases to trimming and J lost 2 bases, with 4 bases between them. The CDR3 is 11 amino acids. Germline CDR1 and CDR2: LNHDA and SQIVND (reference sequence). Here the CDR3 DNA reads TGTGCCAGCGGAAACACCGGGGAGCTGTTTTTT. This gives the protein CASGNTGELFF.

This clone is deemed medium-sized (0.01 to 0.1%). The chain couples TRBV21-1 to TRBJ2-7; TRBD1 is the table's D call, not checked against the DNA. TRBV21-1 is classified as a pseudogene. This CDR3 is built from 14 residues. The CDR3 DNA reads TGTGCCAGCAGCCGAGGCAACAGGGGGCTTGTGCAGTACGTC. This encodes CASSRGNRGLVQYV.

The genes are TRBV3-1 (or the pseudogene TRBV3-2) and TRBJ1-2; tentative D call: TRBD1 (5 bases). Trimming took off 5 bases at V and 3 bases at J, with 13 bases between the two ends. Germline lookup yields CDR1 LGHDT and CDR2 YNNKEL (reference sequence). The CDR3 is 14 residues long. The CDR3 nucleotides are TGTGCCAGCAGCGCGGGGCAGGGTGACTATGGCTACACCTTC. This gives the protein CASSAGQGDYGYTF.